This TCR beta chain was retrieved from a study of blood T cell repertoires in COVID-19. At the level of the study: T cells, B-cell-depleted T cells, or PBMCs provided the cDNA or gDNA that served as material.

Per germline, CDR1 LNHDA and CDR2 SQIVND (reference sequence). Trimming shortened V by 3 bases and J by 13 bases, and 19 bases separated the two germline ends. The length of the CDR3 is 15 residues. The study assigned cohorts using participant-reported clinical history. Original data processing: Amplification with reference gene primers provided the estimates of nucleated cell counts. TCRdb's copy holds only in-frame clones and misses some; the assay was immunoSEQ multiplex PCR. D and trimming come from the DNA, and the V and J calls and clone size come from that table. The repertoire holds about 330,000 clones, with 80% to 95% as singletons.

Sequenced material: PBMCs or T cells enriched from blood (not recorded which). The TCR comes from a young woman who had recovered from COVID-19. V gene TRBV19 combines with J gene TRBJ1-6; a possible D gene is TRBD1 (5 bases). This CDR3 is CASSIGPDSLTPLHF. The CDR3, as DNA: TGTGCCAGTAGTATTGGGCCCGACAGCCTCACGCCCCTCCACTTT.